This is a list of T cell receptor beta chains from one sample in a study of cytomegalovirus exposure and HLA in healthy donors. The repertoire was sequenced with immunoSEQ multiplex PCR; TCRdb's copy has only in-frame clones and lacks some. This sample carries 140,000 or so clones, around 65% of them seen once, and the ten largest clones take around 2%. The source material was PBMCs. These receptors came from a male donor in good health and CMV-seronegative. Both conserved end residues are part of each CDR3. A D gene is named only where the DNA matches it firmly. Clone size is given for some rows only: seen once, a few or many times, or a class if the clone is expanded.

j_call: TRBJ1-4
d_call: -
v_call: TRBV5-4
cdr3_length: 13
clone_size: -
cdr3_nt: TGTGCCAGCAGCTCCAAGGGGGAAGAAAAACTGTTTTTT
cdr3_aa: CASSSKGEEKLFF

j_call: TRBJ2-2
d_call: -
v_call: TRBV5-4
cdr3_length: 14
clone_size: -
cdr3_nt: TGTGCCAGCAGCCCGACAGGGAACACCGGGGAGCTGTTTTTT
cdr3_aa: CASSPTGNTGELFF

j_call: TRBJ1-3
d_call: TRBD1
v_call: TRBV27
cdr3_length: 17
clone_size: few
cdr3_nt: TGTGCCGGGGCGTGCCGACAGGGTCTTCTGTTGGGAAACACCATATATTTT
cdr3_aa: CAGACRQGLLLGNTIYF

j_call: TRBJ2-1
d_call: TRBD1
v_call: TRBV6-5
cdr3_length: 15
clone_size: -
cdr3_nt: TGTGCCAGCAGTTACCCGGGACAGGGTGTCAATGAGCAGTTCTTC
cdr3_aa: CASSYPGQGVNEQFF

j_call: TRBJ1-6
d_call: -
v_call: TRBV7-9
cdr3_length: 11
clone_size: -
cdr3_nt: TGTGCCAGCGGCCAGAATTCACCCCTCCACTTT
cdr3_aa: CASGQNSPLHF

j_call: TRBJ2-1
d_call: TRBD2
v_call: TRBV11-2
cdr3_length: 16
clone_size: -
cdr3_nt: TGTGCCAGCAGCCAACTAGCGGGGGGACCTTACAATGAGCAGTTCTTC
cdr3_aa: CASSQLAGGPYNEQFF

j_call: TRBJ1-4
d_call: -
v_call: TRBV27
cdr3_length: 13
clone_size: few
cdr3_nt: TGTGCCAGCAGTTTCTCCGGGTTTGAAAAACTGTTTTTT
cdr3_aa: CASSFSGFEKLFF

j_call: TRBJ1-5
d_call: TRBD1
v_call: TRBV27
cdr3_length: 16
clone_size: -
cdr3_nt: TGTGCCAGCAGTCTCACCCGGACAGGGACTGGTCAGCCCCAGCATTTT
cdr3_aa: CASSLTRTGTGQPQHF

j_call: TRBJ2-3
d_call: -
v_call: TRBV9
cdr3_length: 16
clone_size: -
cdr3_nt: TGTGCCAGCAGCGTCCAGGACTCTAACCCACCGGATACGCAGTATTTT
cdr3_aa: CASSVQDSNPPDTQYF

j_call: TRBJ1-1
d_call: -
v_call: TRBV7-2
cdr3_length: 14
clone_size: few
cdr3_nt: TGTGCCAGCAGCTTAGTACCCGGGGGGGCTGAAGCTTTCTTT
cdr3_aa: CASSLVPGGAEAFF

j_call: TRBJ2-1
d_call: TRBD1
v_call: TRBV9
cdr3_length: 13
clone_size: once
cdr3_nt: TGTGCCAGCAGCGCGGGACAGCCCAATGAGCAGTTCTTC
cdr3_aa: CASSAGQPNEQFF

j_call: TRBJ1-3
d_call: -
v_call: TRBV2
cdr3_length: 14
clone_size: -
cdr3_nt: TGTGCCAGCAGATGGGAGCGCTCTGGAAACACCATATATTTT
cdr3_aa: CASRWERSGNTIYF

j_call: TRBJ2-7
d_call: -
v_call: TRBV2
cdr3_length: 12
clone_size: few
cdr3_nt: TGTGCCACGGCAGGCCCAGGCTACGAGCAGTACTTC
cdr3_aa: CATAGPGYEQYF

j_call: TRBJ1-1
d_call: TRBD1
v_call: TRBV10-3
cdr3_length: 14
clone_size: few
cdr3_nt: TGTGCCATCGGACAGGACAAGATGAACACTGAAGCTTTCTTT
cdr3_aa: CAIGQDKMNTEAFF

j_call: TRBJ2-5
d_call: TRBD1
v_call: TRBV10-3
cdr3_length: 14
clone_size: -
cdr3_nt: TGTGCCATCAGTGAGACAGGGGGAAGTGAGACCCAGTACTTC
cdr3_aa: CAISETGGSETQYF

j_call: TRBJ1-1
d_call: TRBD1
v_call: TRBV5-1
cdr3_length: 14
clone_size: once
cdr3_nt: TGCGCCAGCAGCTTCAGGGGGGCGGACACTGAAGCTTTCTTT
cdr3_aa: CASSFRGADTEAFF

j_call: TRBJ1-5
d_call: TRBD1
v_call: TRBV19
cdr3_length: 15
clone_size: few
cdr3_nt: TGTGCCAGTAGTAACATGGGACAGCAAAATCAGCCCCAGCATTTT
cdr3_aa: CASSNMGQQNQPQHF